Shown below are 7 T cell receptor beta chains from a single sample sequenced in a study of T-cell memory formation after mild COVID-19. Each CDR3 protein is one row after TCRdb ran MiXCR on the 5' RACE reads. The table shows about 290,000 distinct CDR3 sequences, with approximately 15% occurring only once. Sequencing input: PBMCs or a T cell subset sorted from them (not recorded which). Source of these receptors: a man aged 18 to 30 who had mild COVID-19 (a few samples of this study predate the infection). Cell type and time point are not known.

The rearrangement joins TRBV6-5 to TRBJ2-1; D is undetermined. Germline CDR1 is MNHEY and CDR2 is SVGAGI. This CDR3 region has 16 residues. V lost 6 bases and J lost 0, with 15 bases in between. As DNA, the CDR3 is TGTGCCAGCAGCCCCCGAGGCCAAGGCTCCTACAATGAGCAGTTCTTC. As protein: CASSPRGQGSYNEQFF.

This chain uses TRBV5-1 with TRBJ1-1; D ambiguous. The CDR3 extends over 13 amino acids. Germline V gene sequence: CDR1 SGHRS, CDR2 YFSETQ. V was cut by 2 bases and J by 3 bases, with 8 bases left in between. CDR3 residues: CASSFEVDTEAFF. The CDR3 DNA reads as TGCGCCAGCAGCTTCGAAGTGGACACTGAAGCTTTCTTT.

In the case of this clonotype: Relative to the germline gene, one junction end is altered; a read error may explain this. The V and J genes are TRBV7-2 and TRBJ2-2, with TRBD2 matching 11 bases. CDR1 SGHTA and CDR2 FQGNSA come from the germline V gene. The CDR3 runs 15 residues. The CDR3 loop reads CASSIAGGRDGELFF. DNA of the CDR3: TGTGCCAGCAGCATAGCGGGGGGGCGTGACGGGGAGCTGTTTTTT.

The chain uses TRBV6-6 and TRBJ2-1; unclear D gene. In germline, CDR1 is MNHNY, CDR2 SVGAGI (reference sequence). The V end lost 6 bases, the J end lost 5 bases, and 17 bases lay between the germline ends. The CDR3 contains 15 residues. Here the CDR3 DNA reads TGTGCCAGCAGCCCAGCCCCCGGCACTGACAATGAGCAGTTCTTC. Amino acid sequence: CASSPAPGTDNEQFF.

This clonotype was counted between two and nine times. The chain employs TRBV12-3 or TRBV12-4 and TRBJ2-3; 9 nucleotides align to TRBD2. This CDR3 is 15 amino acids long. V dropped 5 bases and J dropped 7; count of bases not matched to a gene: 10. The CDR3 DNA reads as TGTGCCAGCAGTCCTACGGGACTAGCTGGTTATACGCAGTATTTT. Translating gives CASSPTGLAGYTQYF.

The CDR3 protein is CASSLGGRINEKLFF. The CDR3 region has the DNA TGCGCCAGCAGCTTGGGCGGCAGAATTAATGAAAAACTGTTTTTT. The chain is built from TRBV5-1 and TRBJ1-4, with no clear D. The V end was cut by 0 bases, the J end by 4 bases, with 10 bases between. CDR3 length: 15 residues. Germline CDR1 is SGHRS and CDR2 is YFSETQ.

The rearrangement links TRBV4-3 to TRBJ2-3; 10 bases fit TRBD2. V trimming: 0 bases; J trimming: 4 bases; junction bases outside the gene matches: 4. CDR1 is LGHNA and CDR2 is YSLEER in the germline V gene. This CDR3 is built from 16 residues. The CDR3: CASSQDLAGGADTQYF. The CDR3 DNA reads TGCGCCAGCAGCCAAGATTTAGCGGGGGGCGCAGATACGCAGTATTTT.